The 11 T cell receptor beta chains below all came from one sample that was sequenced in a study of blood T cell repertoires in COVID-19. The data were produced by immunoSEQ multiplex PCR, yet TCRdb's version contains in-frame clones alone and is incomplete. The sample carries approximately 200,000 clones, around 84% recorded once. The sequenced sample consisted of peripheral blood. All receptors derive from an older woman who had recovered from COVID-19.

The chain employs TRBV5-5 and TRBJ2-3, with a tentative D call TRBD2 (6 bases). CDR3 length equals 15 residues. The V gene lost 2 bases and the J gene lost 0 bases, with 10 bases spanning the gap. Germline-derived CDR1 and CDR2 are SGHKS and YYEKEE (reference sequence). CDR3 sequence (DNA): TGTGCCAGCAGCTTTAGCGGTGCTAGCACAGATACGCAGTATTTT. This sequence encodes CASSFSGASTDTQYF. Drawing the rest from reference TRBV5-5 and TRBJ2-3, the complete variable domain is DAGVTQSPTHLIKTRGQQVTLRCSPISGHKSVSWYQQVLGQGPQFIFQYYEKEERGRGNFPDRFSARQFPNYSSELNVNALLLGDSALYLCASSFSGASTDTQYFGPGTRLTVL.

J is TRBJ2-1 and V is TRBV14; a weak D match, TRBD2 (5 bases). V was cut by 2 bases and J by 7 bases, with 15 bases left in between. The CDR3 is made up of 15 amino acids. Germline V gene sequence: CDR1 SGHDN, CDR2 FVKESK. This CDR3 reads CASSQWAGVRNEQFF. Written as DNA, the CDR3 is TGTGCCAGCAGCCAATGGGCCGGGGTTCGGAATGAGCAGTTCTTC.

The V and J genes are TRBV3-1 (or the pseudogene TRBV3-2) and TRBJ2-6, with no clear D. CDR1 and CDR2 (germline): LGHDT, YNNKEL (reference sequence). This CDR3 spans 15 amino acids. Trimming cost V 1 base and J 0 bases, with 4 bases left between them. The CDR3 DNA is TGTGCCAGCAGCCAAGTCTTCTCTGGGGCCAACGTCCTGACTTTC. Its protein is CASSQVFSGANVLTF.

The chain combines TRBV5-1 with TRBJ1-2, with a possible D match to TRBD1 (5 bases). Trimming stripped 2 bases from V and 8 bases from J, with 13 bases between. Germline CDR1 reads SGHRS; CDR2 reads YFSETQ. The CDR3 runs to 13 residues. The CDR3, as DNA: TGCGCCAGCAGCTTAGGGGTTTTGGGCGGCTACACCTTC. Encoded protein: CASSLGVLGGYTF.

The V call is TRBV5-4, the J call TRBJ1-1; D gene unclear. Per germline, CDR1 SGHNT and CDR2 YYREEE (reference sequence). V shed 3 bases and J shed 11 bases, with 17 bases lying between them. The CDR3 has 13 amino acids. CDR3 loop: CASSSVGRERAFF. The CDR3 coding sequence is TGTGCCAGCAGCTCGGTGGGCCGGGAGCGGGCTTTCTTT.

The chain combines TRBV7-2 with TRBJ2-3; 12 nucleotides agree with TRBD2. Germline CDR1 is SGHTA and CDR2 is FQGNSA. J gave up 6 bases and V 0 bases, and 1 base lay outside the gene matches. The CDR3 has 15 amino acids. The CDR3 loop is CASSLAGLAGDTQYF. CDR3 bases: TGTGCCAGCAGCTTAGCAGGACTAGCGGGGGATACGCAGTATTTT.

The sample holds a few counts of this clone. This chain uses TRBV20-1 with TRBJ2-5; D not resolved. The CDR3 is 11 residues long. The germline V and J ends were trimmed by 5 bases and 0 bases, with 4 bases remaining between them. Germline V gives CDR1 DFQATT, CDR2 SNEGSKA (reference sequence). The CDR3 loop reads CSAEYQETQYF. The CDR3 DNA reads TGCAGTGCTGAGTACCAAGAGACCCAGTACTTC.

The rearrangement uses TRBV7-2 and TRBJ2-2, with TRBD2 matching over 9 bases. The CDR3 runs to 15 residues. Germline V gene sequence: CDR1 SGHTA, CDR2 FQGNSA. The J segment lost 4 bases and the V segment lost 3 bases, leaving 3 bases of the junction unmatched. The CDR3 here is CASSFGTSRTGELFF. The CDR3 coding sequence is TGTGCCAGCAGCTTCGGGACTAGCCGCACCGGGGAGCTGTTTTTT.

The chain links TRBV29-1 to TRBJ2-5, with TRBD2 matching 8 bases. CDR3 size: 13 residues. The V gene end was trimmed by 7 bases and the J gene end by 5 bases; junction bases not matched to a gene: 9. Germline values: CDR1 SQVTM, CDR2 ANQGSEA. CDR3 nucleotide sequence: TGCAGCGGGCAATTGATAGCGGGGGAGACCCAGTACTTC. Protein product: CSGQLIAGETQYF.

The sample holds a few counts of this clone. At the DNA level, this CDR3 is encoded by other sequences in the same sample as well. The chain couples TRBV5-1 to TRBJ1-1; D gene uncertain. V lost 0 bases and J lost 2, with 5 bases in between. The CDR3 runs to 13 residues. Germline loops: CDR1 SGHRS, CDR2 YFSETQ. The CDR3 region is CASSLGGNTEAFF. The DNA for the CDR3 is TGCGCCAGCAGCTTGGGCGGAAACACTGAAGCTTTCTTT.

V usage is TRBV6-5 and J usage is TRBJ2-7; possible D gene TRBD1, 5 bases. The CDR3 totals 12 residues. With 6 bases removed from V and 7 bases from J, the gap between germline ends came to 13 bases. Per germline, CDR1 MNHEY and CDR2 SVGAGI. CDR3 residues: CASSRFKGEQYF. The CDR3 nucleotides read TGTGCCAGCAGCCGTTTTAAGGGGGAGCAGTACTTC.